The 9 T cell receptor beta chains below all came from one sample that was sequenced in a study of cytomegalovirus exposure and HLA in healthy donors. The PCR had 60 Vbeta and 13 Jbeta primers. The table came from immunoSEQ multiplex PCR; TCRdb's copy has only in-frame clones and leaves some out. The data contain some 140,000 clones, roughly 80% of them singletons. Source material: PBMCs. The receptors were gathered from a woman in her forties or fifties in good health and CMV-seropositive.

The chain employs TRBV15 and TRBJ1-4; D not certain. The CDR3 loop spans 13 amino acids. Trimming pared 0 bases from V and 8 bases from J, leaving 7 bases between. The V gene's germline CDR1 is LNHNV and CDR2 YYDKDF (reference sequence). CDR3 sequence: CATSRDQKEKLFF. CDR3 in DNA: TGTGCCACCAGCAGAGATCAGAAAGAAAAACTGTTTTTT.

The chain has TRBV16 and TRBJ1-3; D gene ambiguous. Per germline, CDR1 KGHSY and CDR2 FQNENV. The CDR3 is 15 residues long. V was cut by 0 bases and J by 2 bases, with 8 bases left in between. Here the CDR3 reads CASSQSLGAGNTIYF. CDR3 DNA sequence: TGTGCCAGCAGCCAATCCTTAGGAGCTGGAAACACCATATATTTT.

Remarks on this clone: Other DNA sequences from this sample encode an identical CDR3 as well. The chain joins TRBV11-2 to TRBJ2-5; D may be TRBD2 (6 bases). The CDR3 has 14 amino acids. Trimming pared 0 bases from V and 4 bases from J, leaving 9 bases between. Germline V gene data show CDR1 as SGHAT and CDR2 as FQNNGV. The CDR3: CASSLEWGGETQYF. CDR3 in DNA: TGTGCCAGCAGCTTAGAGTGGGGAGGAGAGACCCAGTACTTC.

The chain is built from TRBV19 and TRBJ2-6, with D possibly matching TRBD1 (6 bases). The V end lost 6 bases, the J end lost 3 bases, and 15 bases lay between the germline ends. Germline V lookup: CDR1 LNHDA, CDR2 SQIVND (reference sequence). The CDR3 covers 16 residues. The CDR3 spells CASRLLQGGGANVLTF. DNA of the CDR3: TGTGCCAGTAGACTCCTACAGGGCGGTGGGGCCAACGTCCTGACTTTC.

The chain joins TRBV6-6 to TRBJ1-1; 11 positions match TRBD1. V was clipped by 9 bases and J by 1 base; unmatched bases: 4. This CDR3 contains 14 residues. In germline, CDR1 is MNHNY, CDR2 SVGAGI (reference sequence). CDR3 loop: CASRTGGGNTEAFF. CDR3 sequence (DNA): TGTGCCAGTCGGACAGGGGGCGGGAACACTGAAGCTTTCTTT.

This chain links TRBV4-1 with TRBJ2-5; 7 bases map to TRBD1. The CDR3 extends over 15 amino acids. Unmatched junction bases numbered 6, after V lost 0 bases and J lost 5 bases. Germline V gene lookup returns CDR1 MGHRA and CDR2 YSYEKL. The CDR3: CASSQDSAQGETQYF. The DNA for the CDR3 is TGCGCCAGCAGCCAAGATTCGGCACAGGGGGAGACCCAGTACTTC.

This clone is a singleton in its sample. The V gene is TRBV7-9, the J gene TRBJ2-7; a possible D gene is TRBD2 (5 bases). The CDR3 is made up of 15 amino acids. V was clipped by 2 bases and J by 2 bases, with 13 bases between them. In germline, CDR1 is SEHNR, CDR2 FQNEAQ (reference sequence). CDR3 nucleotides: TGTGCCAGCAGCTTACCTGAGGGTAGGACCTACGAGCAGTACTTC. Its protein product is CASSLPEGRTYEQYF.

This clone was recorded only once. V usage is TRBV7-8 and J usage is TRBJ2-7; TRBD2 might be the D (7 bases). Trimming took off 1 base at V and 4 bases at J, with 17 bases between the two ends. The CDR3 consists of 16 residues. The germline V gene has CDR1 SGHVS and CDR2 FQNEAQ. Here the CDR3 reads CASSLGLRGPSYEQYF. CDR3 DNA sequence: TGTGCCAGCAGCTTAGGTCTGCGGGGGCCATCGTACGAGCAGTACTTC.

As regards this clone: The junction shows a germline mismatch at one end, possibly a read error. The gene calls are TRBV7-9 and TRBJ2-2, with TRBD1 matching 10 bases. Germline CDR1 reads SEHNR; CDR2 reads FQNEAQ (reference sequence). The CDR3 is made up of 16 amino acids. The DNA for the CDR3 is TGTTCCAGCAGCTTAGCGACAGGGGGCTTCACCGGGGAGCTGTTTTTT. Translation gives CSSSLATGGFTGELFF.